These 22 T cell receptor beta chains were all obtained from the same sample, sequenced in a study of T cell repertoires in cytomegalovirus infection. TCRdb ran MiXCR on the reads and lists one entry per CDR3 protein. The data hold about 97,000 distinct CDR3 sequences, with more than 15% observed a single time. The sequenced sample consisted of PBMCs. The receptors come from a human donor in good health (CMV status not recorded). Some clones in this sample may be carry-over from other donors' samples.

The chain links TRBV5-4 to TRBJ2-3; no clear D. Germline V lookup: CDR1 SGHNT, CDR2 YYREEE (reference sequence). Trimming removed 3 bases at V and 1 base at J, with 12 bases between. This CDR3 is built from 15 residues. CDR3 protein: CASSSTLLGTDTQYF. Here the CDR3 DNA reads TGTGCCAGCAGCTCCACCCTTTTAGGCACAGATACGCAGTATTTT.

This clonotype was observed at least ten times. This chain joins TRBV7-9 and TRBJ2-5; TRBD1 might be the D (6 bases). The CDR3 length is 13 residues. The germline V and J ends were trimmed by 5 bases and 3 bases, with 10 bases remaining between them. The germline V gene encodes CDR1 SEHNR and CDR2 FQNEAQ (reference sequence). CDR3 nucleotides: TGTGCCAGCAGCCCCACAGGGAAAGAGACCCAGTACTTC. Amino acids: CASSPTGKETQYF.

This clonotype was recorded a few times. V usage is TRBV2 and J usage is TRBJ2-3; D is possibly TRBD1 or TRBD2 (6 bases each). The length of the CDR3 is 12 residues. The ends were cut back, 8 bases at V and 5 bases at J, with 11 bases in the middle. Germline CDR1 and CDR2: SNHLY and FYNNEI. Here the CDR3 DNA reads TGTGCCAGCTCACAGGGAGGAGATACGCAGTATTTT. Amino acid sequence: CASSQGGDTQYF.

The rearrangement joins TRBV3-1 to TRBJ2-1; TRBD1 aligns across 9 bases. The CDR3 extends over 18 amino acids. Losses at the gene ends were 0 bases for V and 4 bases for J; bases not matched to a gene: 10. Germline V gene sequence: CDR1 LGHDT, CDR2 YNNKEL (reference sequence). DNA of the CDR3: TGTGCCAGCAGCCAAGATCCTTACGACAGGGGGAGTTACAATGAGCAGTTCTTC. This gives the protein CASSQDPYDRGSYNEQFF.

At least ten counts were recorded for this clonotype. The chain combines TRBV7-2 with TRBJ1-6, with a weak D call TRBD1 (6 bases). V lost 1 base, J lost 9 bases, and 16 bases lay in between. This CDR3 is 16 amino acids long. Germline CDR1 SGHTA, CDR2 FQGNSA. In nucleotides, the CDR3 is TGTGCCAGCAGCTTAGTTACGGGGGGGCATGGTTCACCCCTCCACTTT. Its translation: CASSLVTGGHGSPLHF.

The chain links TRBV20-1 to TRBJ1-1; possible D gene TRBD1, 5 bases. The V end lost 3 bases, the J end lost 5 bases, and 16 bases lay between the germline ends. Germline V gene sequence: CDR1 DFQATT, CDR2 SNEGSKA (reference sequence). This CDR3 is 14 amino acids long. Here the CDR3 DNA reads TGCAGTGCTAGTTTCAGCATTGAGGGGACTGAAGCTTTCTTT. Translating gives CSASFSIEGTEAFF.

In its sample, this clonotype was seen a few times. The chain employs TRBV19 and TRBJ1-1; D possibly corresponds to TRBD1 (5 bases). CDR1 is LNHDA and CDR2 is SQIVND in the germline V gene (reference sequence). The CDR3 extends over 14 amino acids. The V end lost 2 bases, the J end lost 1 base, and 8 bases lay between the germline ends. The CDR3 is CASSISGRNTEAFF. The CDR3, as DNA: TGTGCCAGTAGTATATCGGGACGGAACACTGAAGCTTTCTTT.

This clonotype was seen many times. The chain couples TRBV7-9 to TRBJ2-3; 8 positions match TRBD2. The length of the CDR3 is 20 residues. The J segment lost 0 bases and the V segment lost 5 bases, leaving 19 bases of the junction unmatched. Germline V gives CDR1 SEHNR, CDR2 FQNEAQ (reference sequence). CDR3 in amino acids: CASSPSRGGQGGTSTDTQYF. CDR3 sequence (DNA): TGTGCCAGCAGCCCCTCTCGGGGGGGCCAAGGGGGTACTAGCACAGATACGCAGTATTTT.

This clonotype was seen a handful of times. J is TRBJ2-1 and V is TRBV29-1, with D hard to call. Trimming removed 8 bases from V and 2 bases from J, with 7 bases in between. CDR1 is SQVTM and CDR2 is ANQGSEA in the germline V gene. The CDR3 totals 11 residues. The CDR3 loop is CSQRAYNEQFF. CDR3 nucleotides: TGCAGCCAGCGAGCCTACAATGAGCAGTTCTTC.

There are many counts of this clonotype. This sequence joins TRBV7-2 and TRBJ1-6; D perhaps matches TRBD1 (6 bases). The length of the CDR3 is 14 residues. Trimming stripped 3 bases from V and 9 bases from J, with 12 bases between. Germline V gene sequence: CDR1 SGHTA, CDR2 FQGNSA. CDR3 coding DNA: TGTGCCAGCAGCTTCACCAGGGGTTCTTCACCCCTCCACTTT. Translated: CASSFTRGSSPLHF.

This clonotype turned up a few times. The rearrangement joins TRBV20-1 to TRBJ2-7; no firm D call. Trimming stripped 0 bases from V and 4 bases from J, with 13 bases between. This CDR3 region has 14 residues. Per germline, CDR1 DFQATT and CDR2 SNEGSKA (reference sequence). CDR3 sequence (DNA): TGCAGTGCTAGAGAAATAAGAGGTGATTACGAGCAGTACTTC. It encodes CSAREIRGDYEQYF.

This clonotype occurred a few times. The chain combines TRBV6-4 with TRBJ1-1; no definite D call. The CDR3 runs to 13 residues. Trimming took off 9 bases at V and 5 bases at J, with 16 bases between the two ends. From germline, CDR1 is MRHNA and CDR2 SNTAGT. This CDR3 reads CARETCSGTEAFF. The CDR3 DNA is TGTGCCAGAGAAACTTGCAGCGGGACTGAAGCTTTCTTT.

In DNA, the CDR3 is TGCGCCAGCAGCACGCGCCCGGGACTATATTTCCAAGAGACCCAGTACTTC. Amino acid sequence: CASSTRPGLYFQETQYF. This chain links TRBV5-1 with TRBJ2-5; 7 bases are a match to TRBD2. The CDR3 has 17 amino acids. The germline gives CDR1 SGHRS, CDR2 YFSETQ. After removal of 4 bases from V and 1 base from J, the junction contained 13 bases not matched to a gene.

The sample holds a few counts of this clonotype. This chain links TRBV29-1 with TRBJ1-1; D remains unclear. This CDR3 comprises 13 residues. The germline gives CDR1 SQVTM, CDR2 ANQGSEA. The ends were cut back, 6 bases at V and 0 bases at J, with 11 bases in the middle. Here the CDR3 reads CSVLDGLNTEAFF. The CDR3 bases are TGCAGCGTCTTGGACGGATTGAACACTGAAGCTTTCTTT.

On this clonotype: Since a much larger clone is just one base distant, this may be a read error. The chain combines TRBV10-3 with TRBJ1-5, with no clear D. V dropped 3 bases and J dropped 10 bases, with 19 bases sitting between them. Germline CDR1 reads ENHRY; CDR2 reads SYGVKD. The CDR3 consists of 15 residues. CDR3 residues: CAISDLGDVGHPQHF. The CDR3 nucleotides are TGTGCCATCAGTGACCTCGGGGATGTAGGCCACCCCCAGCATTTT.

There are a few counts of this clonotype. This chain links TRBV5-1 with TRBJ1-5; a weak D match, TRBD1 (6 bases). This CDR3 contains 15 residues. The V gene's germline CDR1 is SGHRS and CDR2 YFSETQ. Trimming cost V 4 bases and J 0 bases, with 11 bases left between them. The CDR3 coding sequence is TGCGCCAGCAGCACGACAGGCGATAGCAATCAGCCCCAGCATTTT. Translated, it gives CASSTTGDSNQPQHF.

The V gene is TRBV5-6, the J gene TRBJ1-1; no clear D. The germline V gene has CDR1 SGHDT and CDR2 YYEEEE. V was shortened by 4 bases and J by 0 bases, with 16 bases between the two germline ends. CDR3 length: 16 amino acids. CDR3 nucleotides: TGTGCCAGCAGCGTGGATGGTGTAGGGCTGAACACTGAAGCTTTCTTT. Protein sequence: CASSVDGVGLNTEAFF.

This clonotype was detected only a few times. The junction departs from germline at one end; a sequencing error may be responsible. This chain uses TRBV7-9 with TRBJ2-1; D is ambiguous. From germline, CDR1 is SEHNR and CDR2 FQNEAQ (reference sequence). The CDR3 totals 8 residues. The CDR3 loop is CASSPRLF. The CDR3 bases are TGTGCCAGCAGCCCCCGACTCTTC.

This clonotype has at least ten counts. This chain connects TRBV7-9 to TRBJ1-2; the D is unclear. The CDR3 totals 16 residues. Trimming cost V 5 bases and J 0 bases, with 16 bases left between them. Germline-derived CDR1 and CDR2 are SEHNR and FQNEAQ (reference sequence). Written as DNA, the CDR3 is TGTGCCAGCAGCCCCAGTTGGAAGTCCCCTAACTATGGCTACACCTTC. Translated: CASSPSWKSPNYGYTF.

In its sample, this clonotype was seen many times. The J gene is TRBJ2-5, the V gene TRBV7-2; 8 nucleotides align to TRBD1. V gave up 5 bases and J gave up 2 bases; unmatched junction bases: 4. The germline V gene encodes CDR1 SGHTA and CDR2 FQGNSA. The CDR3 sequence is 14 residues long. The CDR3 is CASSKTGVQETQYF. The CDR3 DNA reads TGTGCCAGCAGCAAGACAGGGGTACAAGAGACCCAGTACTTC.

V usage is TRBV18 and J usage is TRBJ1-6, with no clear D. V shed 4 bases and J shed 14 bases, with 12 bases lying between them. This CDR3 spans 12 amino acids. The V gene's germline CDR1 is KGHSH and CDR2 LQKENI. The CDR3 spells CASSRVSRALHF. The CDR3 DNA reads TGTGCCAGCTCACGAGTATCTCGGGCCCTCCACTTT.

This clonotype occurred many times. The genes are TRBV7-8 and TRBJ2-7; D might be TRBD1 (6 bases). The germline CDR1 and CDR2 sequences are SGHVS and FQNEAQ. The CDR3 extends over 13 amino acids. Trimming removed 4 bases from V and 5 bases from J, with 12 bases in between. The CDR3: CASSSLRDNEQYF. Here the CDR3 DNA reads TGTGCCAGCAGCTCCCTCCGGGACAACGAGCAGTACTTC.